This T cell receptor (beta chain) was sequenced in a study of cytomegalovirus exposure and HLA in healthy donors. Points on this clone: As yet, its antigen is unknown.

Trimming removed 3 bases at V and 4 bases at J, with 12 bases between. Germline V gives CDR1 MNHEY, CDR2 SMNVEV (reference sequence). This CDR3 has 14 amino acids. 13 Jbeta primers and 60 Vbeta primers were used for the PCR. Generated by immunoSEQ multiplex PCR, the TCRdb table keeps only in-frame clones and is missing some. The sample has some 140,000 clones, more than 75% seen once. Findings and caveats of the study: TCR beta sequences reportedly predicted most subjects' HLA-A and HLA-B alleles accurately. Across donors, sequencing depth was assumed by presence/absence analyses to be roughly uniform. Earlier results showed most TCR beta V segments being productive about 87% or about 30% of the time.

Sequenced sample: PBMCs. This chain uses TRBV27 with TRBJ1-1; no clear D. The TCR sequence derives from a woman aged 40-49 years in good health and CMV-seropositive. As DNA, the CDR3 is TGTGCCAGCAGTTTCGGAGGGCCGGCCACTGAAGCTTTCTTT. Translation gives CASSFGGPATEAFF.